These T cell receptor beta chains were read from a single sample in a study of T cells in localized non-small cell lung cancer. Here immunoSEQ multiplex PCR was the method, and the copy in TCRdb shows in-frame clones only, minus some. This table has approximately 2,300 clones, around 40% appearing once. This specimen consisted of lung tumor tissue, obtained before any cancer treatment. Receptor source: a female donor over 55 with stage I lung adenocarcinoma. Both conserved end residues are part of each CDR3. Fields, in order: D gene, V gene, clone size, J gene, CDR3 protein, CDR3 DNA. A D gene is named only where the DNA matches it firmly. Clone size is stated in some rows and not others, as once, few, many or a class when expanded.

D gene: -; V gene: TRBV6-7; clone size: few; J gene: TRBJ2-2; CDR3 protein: CASRPRRGGAINTGELFF; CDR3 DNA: TGTGCCAGCAGGCCCCGGAGGGGCGGCGCGATTAACACCGGGGAGCTGTTTTTT
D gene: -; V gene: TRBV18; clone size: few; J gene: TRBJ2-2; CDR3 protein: CASSPNRGNTGELFF; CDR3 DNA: TGTGCCAGCTCACCAAATCGGGGAAACACCGGGGAGCTGTTTTTT
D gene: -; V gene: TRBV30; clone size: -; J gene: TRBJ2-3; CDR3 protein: CAWSPDRNTQYF; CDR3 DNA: TGTGCCTGGAGTCCGGACAGAAATACGCAGTATTTT
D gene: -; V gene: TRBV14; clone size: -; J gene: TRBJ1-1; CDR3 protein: CASSPRGDGVSDTEAFF; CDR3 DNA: TGTGCCAGCAGCCCAAGGGGGGACGGAGTGTCGGACACTGAAGCTTTCTTT
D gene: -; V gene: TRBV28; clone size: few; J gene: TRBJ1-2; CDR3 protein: CASSDYGFYGYTF; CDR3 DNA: TGTGCCAGCAGTGATTACGGATTCTATGGCTACACCTTC
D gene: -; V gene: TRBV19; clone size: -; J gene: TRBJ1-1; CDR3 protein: CASRIGGWTEAFF; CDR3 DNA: TGTGCCAGTAGAATCGGGGGGTGGACTGAAGCTTTCTTT
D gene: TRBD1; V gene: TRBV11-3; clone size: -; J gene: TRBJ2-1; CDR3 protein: CASSPGQGAINEQFF; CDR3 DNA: TGTGCCAGCAGCCCAGGACAGGGGGCAATCAATGAGCAGTTCTTC
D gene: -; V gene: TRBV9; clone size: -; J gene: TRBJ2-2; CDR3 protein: CASSVALLDTGELFF; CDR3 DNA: TGTGCCAGCAGCGTCGCCCTTTTGGACACCGGGGAGCTGTTTTTT
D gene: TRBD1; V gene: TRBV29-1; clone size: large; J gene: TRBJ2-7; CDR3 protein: CSVLTGQAPYEQYF; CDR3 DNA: TGCAGCGTCCTTACCGGACAGGCCCCCTACGAGCAGTACTTC
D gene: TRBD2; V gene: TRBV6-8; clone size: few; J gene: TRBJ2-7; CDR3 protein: CASSYSSLAGHEQYF; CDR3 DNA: TGTGCCAGCAGTTACTCTTCCCTAGCGGGACACGAGCAGTACTTC
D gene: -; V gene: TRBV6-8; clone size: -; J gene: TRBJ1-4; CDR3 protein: CASAGLATNEKLFF; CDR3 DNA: TGTGCCAGCGCAGGCCTTGCAACTAATGAAAAACTGTTTTTT
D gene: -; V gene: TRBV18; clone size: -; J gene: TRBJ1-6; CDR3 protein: CASSPPQGNNSPLHF; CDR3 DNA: TGTGCCAGCTCACCACCCCAGGGGAATAATTCACCCCTCCACTTT
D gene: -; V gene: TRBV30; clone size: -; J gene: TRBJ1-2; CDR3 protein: CAWSPGTFGFNYGYTF; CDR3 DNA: TGTGCCTGGAGTCCCGGGACTTTCGGCTTTAACTATGGCTACACCTTC
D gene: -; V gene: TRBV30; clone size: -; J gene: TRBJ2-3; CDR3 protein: CAWGPGLSTDTQYF; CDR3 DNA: TGTGCCTGGGGACCGGGCCTTAGCACAGATACGCAGTATTTT
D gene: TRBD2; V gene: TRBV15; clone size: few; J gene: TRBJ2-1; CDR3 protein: CATSNAHSGGRDNEQFF; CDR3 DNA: TGTGCCACCAGCAATGCCCATAGCGGGGGGAGAGACAATGAGCAGTTCTTC
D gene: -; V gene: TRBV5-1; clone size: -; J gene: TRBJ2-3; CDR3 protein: CASSLGGGTDTQYF; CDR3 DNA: TGCGCCAGCAGCTTGGGCGGGGGCACAGATACGCAGTATTTT
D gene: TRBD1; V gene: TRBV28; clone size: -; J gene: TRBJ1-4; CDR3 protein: CASSPRDRGRGKLFF; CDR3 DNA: TGTGCCAGCAGTCCCCGGGACAGGGGACGTGGAAAACTGTTTTTT
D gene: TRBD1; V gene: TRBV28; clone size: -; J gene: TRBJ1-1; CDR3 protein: CASSRLTGGAITEAFF; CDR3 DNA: TGTGCCAGCAGCCGACTCACAGGGGGCGCAATCACTGAAGCTTTCTTT
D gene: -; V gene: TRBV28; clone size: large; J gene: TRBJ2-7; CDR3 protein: CASSPGTIYEQYF; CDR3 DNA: TGTGCCAGCAGTCCCGGGACCATCTACGAGCAGTACTTC
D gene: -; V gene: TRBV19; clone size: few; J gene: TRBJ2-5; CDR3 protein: CASSPGETQYF; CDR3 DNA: TGTGCCAGTAGCCCAGGAGAGACCCAGTACTTC
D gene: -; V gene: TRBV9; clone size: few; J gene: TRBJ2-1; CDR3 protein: CASSQALNEQFF; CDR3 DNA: TGTGCCAGCAGTCAAGCTCTCAATGAGCAGTTCTTC
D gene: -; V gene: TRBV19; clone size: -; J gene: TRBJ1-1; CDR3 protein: CASSYRADSNTEAFF; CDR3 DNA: TGTGCCAGTAGCTACAGGGCGGATTCCAACACTGAAGCTTTCTTT
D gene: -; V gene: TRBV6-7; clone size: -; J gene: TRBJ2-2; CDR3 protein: CASSRLGVGELFF; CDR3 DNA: TGTGCCAGCAGCCGACTAGGGGTCGGGGAGCTGTTTTTT
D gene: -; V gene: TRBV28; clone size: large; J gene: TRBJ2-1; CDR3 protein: CASSLISLDEQFF; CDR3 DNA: TGTGCCAGCAGTTTAATCAGCCTCGATGAGCAGTTCTTC
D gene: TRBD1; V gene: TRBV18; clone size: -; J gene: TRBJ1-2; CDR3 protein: CASSPRQGSGYTF; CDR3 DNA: TGTGCCAGCTCACCGCGACAGGGCTCTGGCTACACCTTC
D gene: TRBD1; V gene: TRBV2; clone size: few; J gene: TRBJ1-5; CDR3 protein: CASSEDRGGQPQHF; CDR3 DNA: TGTGCCAGCAGTGAAGACAGGGGTGGCCAGCCCCAGCATTTT
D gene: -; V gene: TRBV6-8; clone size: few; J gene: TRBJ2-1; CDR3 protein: CASSAQASGYNEQFF; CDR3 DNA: TGTGCCAGCAGTGCACAGGCTTCGGGCTACAATGAGCAGTTCTTC
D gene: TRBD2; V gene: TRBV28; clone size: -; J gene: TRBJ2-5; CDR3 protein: CASSLFTSGSPETQYF; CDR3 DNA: TGTGCCAGCAGTTTATTTACTAGCGGGAGCCCAGAGACCCAGTACTTC
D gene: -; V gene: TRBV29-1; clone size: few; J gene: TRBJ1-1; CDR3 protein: CSVEGRVHTEAFF; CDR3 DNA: TGCAGCGTTGAGGGGAGGGTTCACACTGAAGCTTTCTTT
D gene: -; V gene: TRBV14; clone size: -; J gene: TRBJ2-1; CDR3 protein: CASSRRDSSNEQFF; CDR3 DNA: TGTGCCAGCAGCCGACGGGACTCCAGCAATGAGCAGTTCTTC
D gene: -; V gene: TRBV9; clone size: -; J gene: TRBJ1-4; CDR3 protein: CASSDPDASLEGEKLFF; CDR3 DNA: TGTGCCAGCAGTGACCCCGATGCCTCCCTCGAGGGTGAAAAACTGTTTTTT
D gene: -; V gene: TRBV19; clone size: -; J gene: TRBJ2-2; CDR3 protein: CASSIDVTGELFF; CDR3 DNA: TGTGCCAGTAGTATAGACGTTACCGGGGAGCTGTTTTTT
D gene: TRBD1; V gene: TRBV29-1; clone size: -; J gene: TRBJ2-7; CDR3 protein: CSVAAWDRAYEQYF; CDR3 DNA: TGCAGCGTTGCCGCCTGGGACAGGGCCTACGAGCAGTACTTC
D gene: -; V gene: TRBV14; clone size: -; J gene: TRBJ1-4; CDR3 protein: CASSRMGGGNEKLFF; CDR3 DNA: TGTGCCAGCAGCCGAATGGGGGGAGGGAATGAAAAACTGTTTTTT
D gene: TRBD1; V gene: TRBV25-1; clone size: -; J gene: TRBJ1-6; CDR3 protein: CASIGTGYPLHF; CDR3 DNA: TGTGCCAGCATAGGGACAGGGTATCCCCTCCACTTT
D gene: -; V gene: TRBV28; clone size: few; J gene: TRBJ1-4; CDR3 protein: CASSLYGRGEKLFF; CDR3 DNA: TGTGCCAGCAGTTTATATGGGCGGGGGGAAAAACTGTTTTTT
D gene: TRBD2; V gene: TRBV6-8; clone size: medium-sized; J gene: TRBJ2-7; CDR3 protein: CASSYGAGGPDEQYF; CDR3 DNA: TGTGCCAGCAGTTATGGAGCGGGGGGGCCTGACGAGCAGTACTTC
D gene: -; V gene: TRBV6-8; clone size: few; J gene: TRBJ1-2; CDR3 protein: CASSQDRGYGYTF; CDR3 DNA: TGTGCCAGCAGTCAGGACAGAGGGTATGGCTACACCTTC
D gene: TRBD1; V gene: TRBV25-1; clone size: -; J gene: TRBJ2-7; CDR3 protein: CASSDAGTGFHEQYF; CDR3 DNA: TGTGCCAGCAGTGACGCCGGGACAGGGTTCCACGAGCAGTACTTC
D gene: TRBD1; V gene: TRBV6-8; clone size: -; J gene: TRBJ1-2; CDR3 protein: CASGGTGNMYGYTF; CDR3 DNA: TGTGCCAGCGGTGGGACAGGGAACATGTATGGCTACACCTTC
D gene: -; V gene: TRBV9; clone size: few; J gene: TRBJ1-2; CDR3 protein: CASSGGTLGNYGYTF; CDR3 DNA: TGTGCCAGCAGCGGCGGGACATTAGGAAACTATGGCTACACCTTC
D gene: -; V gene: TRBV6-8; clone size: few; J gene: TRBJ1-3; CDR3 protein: CASSYGQEGSGNTIYF; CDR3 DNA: TGTGCCAGCAGTTACGGTCAGGAGGGCTCTGGAAACACCATATATTTT
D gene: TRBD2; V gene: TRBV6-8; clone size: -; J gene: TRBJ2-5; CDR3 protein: CASWREKETQYF; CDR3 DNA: TGTGCCAGCTGGCGGGAGAAAGAGACCCAGTACTTC
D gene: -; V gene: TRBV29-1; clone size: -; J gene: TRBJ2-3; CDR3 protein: CSVEFRRTDTQYF; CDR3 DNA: TGCAGCGTTGAATTCCGGCGCACAGATACGCAGTATTTT
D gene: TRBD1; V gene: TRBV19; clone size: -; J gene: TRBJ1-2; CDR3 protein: CASSDRVDGYTF; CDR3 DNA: TGTGCCAGTAGCGACAGGGTAGATGGCTACACCTTC
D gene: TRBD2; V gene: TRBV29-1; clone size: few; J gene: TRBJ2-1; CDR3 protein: CSVEGLAGESPYNEQFF; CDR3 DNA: TGCAGCGTTGAAGGACTAGCGGGAGAATCCCCCTACAATGAGCAGTTCTTC